The rows below give T cell receptor beta chains drawn from one sample of a study of shared clonotypes between healthy human individuals. Produced via immunoSEQ multiplex PCR; TCRdb's table is partial and in-frame only. The sample records some 2,500,000 clones, around 92% being singletons. Sequencing used naive CD4+ T cells from PBMCs. The origin of the receptors is a man aged 18 to 29 in good health. Some clones in this sample may be carry-over from other donors' samples. Each CDR3 is given without its conserved first and last residue. The order of the fields is clone size, V gene, J gene, CDR3 protein. For some rows the clone size is stated as once, few or many, or as a class when expanded; others skip it.

size: -; V: TRBV5-1; J: TRBJ2-1; CDR3: ASSLNGRVGGTNEQF
size: -; V: TRBV7-2; J: TRBJ2-7; CDR3: ASSYLQPPEQY
size: -; V: TRBV10-3; J: TRBJ2-5; CDR3: AISEGSEVETQY
size: -; V: TRBV9; J: TRBJ2-7; CDR3: ASSVGLAGSEQY
size: -; V: TRBV5-1; J: TRBJ2-5; CDR3: ASSFGQETQY
size: -; V: TRBV28; J: TRBJ1-2; CDR3: ASTYTGTGPGGYT
size: -; V: TRBV29-1; J: TRBJ2-3; CDR3: SVVPPADTQY
size: -; V: TRBV5-6; J: TRBJ1-1; CDR3: ASSSDEGFEAF
size: once; V: TRBV5-1; J: TRBJ2-2; CDR3: ASSSTGTSGRTGELF
size: -; V: TRBV25-1; J: TRBJ2-3; CDR3: ASSAGGGTDTQY
size: -; V: TRBV5-1; J: TRBJ1-1; CDR3: ASSLAPVVNTEAF
size: -; V: TRBV20-1; J: TRBJ2-4; CDR3: SAIPGQGV
size: -; V: TRBV4-3; J: TRBJ1-2; CDR3: ASSQDLLDDYGYT
size: -; V: TRBV5-6; J: TRBJ2-1; CDR3: ASSLDTGFSYNEQF
size: once; V: TRBV11-2; J: TRBJ1-6; CDR3: ASSLDLRSPLH
size: once; V: TRBV27; J: TRBJ2-4; CDR3: ASSLSASLAKNIQY
size: -; V: TRBV6-6; J: TRBJ2-7; CDR3: ASSPGTSGRAHEQY
size: -; V: TRBV19; J: TRBJ2-5; CDR3: ASSINQETQY
size: -; V: TRBV5-1; J: TRBJ2-7; CDR3: ASSLDVGTYEQY
size: -; V: TRBV29-1; J: TRBJ2-3; CDR3: SVRTSGITDTQY
size: -; V: TRBV28; J: TRBJ2-5; CDR3: ASSLARGGQETQY
size: -; V: TRBV28; J: TRBJ2-1; CDR3: ASSLGGWTDNEQF
size: -; V: TRBV5-6; J: TRBJ2-1; CDR3: ASKNSWVNYNEQF
size: -; V: TRBV7-6; J: TRBJ2-7; CDR3: ASSLALSAGVPYEQY
size: -; V: TRBV29-1; J: TRBJ2-4; CDR3: SVSAGIHIQY
size: once; V: TRBV7-9; J: TRBJ2-3; CDR3: ASSLAGRAADTQY
size: -; V: TRBV7-9; J: TRBJ1-1; CDR3: ASSLAPGVYTEAF
size: once; V: TRBV7-6; J: TRBJ2-1; CDR3: ASSPQPLAGGYNEQF
size: -; V: TRBV4-1; J: TRBJ2-1; CDR3: ASSQVGLAFKSPYNEQF
size: once; V: TRBV2; J: TRBJ2-7; CDR3: ASSEAGRRQY
size: -; V: TRBV28; J: TRBJ2-1; CDR3: ASNLWTGDYNEQF
size: -; V: TRBV7-3; J: TRBJ2-5; CDR3: ASSLQQRETQY
size: -; V: TRBV6-1; J: TRBJ1-2; CDR3: ASSEAVNRGPDGYT
size: -; V: TRBV7-9; J: TRBJ2-3; CDR3: ASSLMSGRDTQY
size: -; V: TRBV28; J: TRBJ1-2; CDR3: ASSLTGTAGYT
size: -; V: TRBV4-3; J: TRBJ2-5; CDR3: ASSQGGTSGETQY
size: -; V: TRBV6-1; J: TRBJ2-1; CDR3: ASSEAPAGAHEQF
size: -; V: TRBV14; J: TRBJ2-1; CDR3: ASSPRLAGEQF
size: -; V: TRBV10-3; J: TRBJ2-7; CDR3: AIRTGTSGAYEQY
size: -; V: TRBV28; J: TRBJ2-3; CDR3: ASSRARGSSTDTQY
size: -; V: TRBV18; J: TRBJ2-5; CDR3: ASSPGPQRETQY
size: -; V: TRBV6-5; J: TRBJ2-3; CDR3: ASSPTGPATDTQY
size: -; V: TRBV5-1; J: TRBJ1-1; CDR3: AGGQGRNTEAF
size: -; V: TRBV6-1; J: TRBJ1-1; CDR3: ASSNSGREAF
size: -; V: TRBV2; J: TRBJ1-5; CDR3: ASSTGISNQPQH
size: -; V: TRBV19; J: TRBJ2-3; CDR3: ASSPPLEFSGPGGSPTDTQY
size: -; V: TRBV2; J: TRBJ2-2; CDR3: ASSGQGKFTGELF